This entry describes one T cell receptor beta chain. The source of the sample is a study of blood T cell repertoires in COVID-19. V lost 0 bases to trimming and J lost 5 bases; unmatched junction nucleotides: 3. Germline values: CDR1 SGHTA, CDR2 FQGNSA. The CDR3 has 14 amino acids. Profiling relied on immunoSEQ multiplex PCR, and the TCRdb table lists in-frame clones only, not all of them. The repertoire holds around 46,000 clones, 87% seen once, with approximately 15% in the top ten. Sequenced input: peripheral blood. This chain links TRBV7-2 with TRBJ2-5; 7 nucleotides align to TRBD2. The sequence derives from a human donor in a cohort sampled during active COVID-19. Written as DNA, the CDR3 is TGTGCCAGCAGCTTAGCGGGAGGGCCGGAGACCCAGTACTTC. This sequence encodes CASSLAGGPETQYF.